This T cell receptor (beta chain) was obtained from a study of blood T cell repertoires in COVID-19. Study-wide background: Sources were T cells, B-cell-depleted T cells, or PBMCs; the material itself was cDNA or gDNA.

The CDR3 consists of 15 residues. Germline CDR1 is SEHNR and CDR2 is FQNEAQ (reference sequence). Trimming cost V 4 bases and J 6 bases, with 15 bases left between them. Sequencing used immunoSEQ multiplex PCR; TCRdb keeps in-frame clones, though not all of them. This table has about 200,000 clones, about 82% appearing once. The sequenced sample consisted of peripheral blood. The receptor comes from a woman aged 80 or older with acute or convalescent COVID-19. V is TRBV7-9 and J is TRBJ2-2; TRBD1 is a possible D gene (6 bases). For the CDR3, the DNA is TGTGCCAGCAGCTCAGGCTCAGGGGAAGCCGGGGAGCTGTTTTTT. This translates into CASSSGSGEAGELFF.